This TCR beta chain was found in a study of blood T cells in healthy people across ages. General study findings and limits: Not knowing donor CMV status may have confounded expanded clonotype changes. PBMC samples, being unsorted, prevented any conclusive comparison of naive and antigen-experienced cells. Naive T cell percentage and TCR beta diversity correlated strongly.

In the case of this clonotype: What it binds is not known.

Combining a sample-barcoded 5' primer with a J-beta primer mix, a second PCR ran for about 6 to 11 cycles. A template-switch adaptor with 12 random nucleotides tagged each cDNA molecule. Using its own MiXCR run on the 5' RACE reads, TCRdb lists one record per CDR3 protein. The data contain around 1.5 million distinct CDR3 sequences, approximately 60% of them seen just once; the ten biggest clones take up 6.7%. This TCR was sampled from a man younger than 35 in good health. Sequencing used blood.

The CDR3 region is CASGDNNSYNEQFF. CDR3 nucleotide sequence: TGTGCCAGCGGGGATAACAACTCCTACAATGAGCAGTTCTTC. The chain has TRBV2 and TRBJ2-1; no reliable D call. The CDR3 contains 14 residues. Germline V gives CDR1 SNHLY, CDR2 FYNNEI. V was clipped by 8 bases and J by 0 bases, with 11 bases between them.